The text below deals with one T cell receptor (beta chain). This CDR3 spans 12 amino acids. Trimming removed 8 bases from V and 3 bases from J; junction bases left unmatched: 4. Germline V gene sequence: CDR1 MDHEN, CDR2 SYDVKM. TCRdb re-analysed the RT-PCR reads in MiXCR, keeping a single row per CDR3 protein. The table lists approximately 720,000 distinct CDR3 sequences, 11% to 15% of them singletons. Sequencing was done on a sample of memory CD4+ T cells from blood. V is TRBV28 and J is TRBJ2-7; 7 bases are a match to TRBD1. The TCR comes from a female donor in good health, serving as a healthy control. CDR3 loop: CASDRDNYEQYF. CDR3 in DNA: TGTGCCAGCGACAGGGATAACTACGAGCAGTACTTC.